The rows below give T cell receptor beta chains drawn from one sample of a study of identical twins. TCRdb reprocessed the 5' RACE reads via MiXCR and lists one record per CDR3 protein. The sample records 450,000 or so distinct CDR3 sequences, over 12% being singletons. A further study also used this sample, focusing on yellow fever vaccine responses in identical twins.

Source material: CD4+ T cells sorted from blood. These receptors were taken from a woman between 18 and 29 years old in good health. CDR3s include the opening cysteine and the closing phenylalanine or tryptophan. The order of the fields is CDR3 protein, CDR3 DNA, clone size, D gene, J gene, V gene. D genes are given only for firm matches. Expanded clones get a size class; other rows say once, few or many, or leave the size out.

CDR3aa: CASSEAGVQPQHF; CDR3nt: TGTGCCAGCAGTGAGGCAGGGGTGCAGCCCCAGCATTTT; abundance: few; d_gene: NA; j_gene: TRBJ1-5; v_gene: TRBV25-1
CDR3aa: CASSLMGQGRGQETQYF; CDR3nt: TGTGCCAGCAGCTTAATGGGGCAGGGACGTGGCCAAGAGACCCAGTACTTC; abundance: few; d_gene: NA; j_gene: TRBJ2-5; v_gene: TRBV7-3
CDR3aa: CASRQGASYEQYF; CDR3nt: TGTGCCAGCAGACAGGGCGCAAGCTACGAGCAGTACTTC; abundance: NA; d_gene: NA; j_gene: TRBJ2-7; v_gene: TRBV6-1
CDR3aa: CASSHGVYEQYF; CDR3nt: TGTGCCAGCTCACACGGGGTCTACGAGCAGTACTTC; abundance: NA; d_gene: NA; j_gene: TRBJ2-7; v_gene: TRBV18
CDR3aa: CSVDPGGGINEKLFF; CDR3nt: TGCAGCGTAGATCCGGGCGGGGGGATTAATGAAAAACTGTTTTTT; abundance: few; d_gene: NA; j_gene: TRBJ1-4; v_gene: TRBV29-1
CDR3aa: CATSDPGQGYNEQFF; CDR3nt: TGTGCCACCAGTGATCCGGGACAGGGATACAATGAGCAGTTCTTC; abundance: many; d_gene: TRBD1; j_gene: TRBJ2-1; v_gene: TRBV24-1
CDR3aa: CASSVGAGGSTDTQYF; CDR3nt: TGTGCCAGCAGCGTAGGCGCGGGAGGTTCGACAGATACGCAGTATTTT; abundance: NA; d_gene: TRBD2; j_gene: TRBJ2-3; v_gene: TRBV9
CDR3aa: CASSFPSGGAYTQYF; CDR3nt: TGTGCCAGCAGTTTCCCGAGCGGGGGGGCCTATACGCAGTATTTT; abundance: few; d_gene: TRBD2; j_gene: TRBJ2-3; v_gene: TRBV28
CDR3aa: CASSQDTAGDTQYF; CDR3nt: TGCGCCAGCAGCCAAGATACGGCGGGAGATACGCAGTATTTT; abundance: few; d_gene: NA; j_gene: TRBJ2-3; v_gene: TRBV4-1
CDR3aa: CASSKAGTLNPYEQYF; CDR3nt: TGTGCCAGCAGCAAAGCCGGGACCCTAAACCCGTACGAGCAGTACTTC; abundance: few; d_gene: NA; j_gene: TRBJ2-7; v_gene: TRBV21-1
CDR3aa: CASSSVGGGGFTEAFF; CDR3nt: TGTGCCAGCAGCTCAGTGGGGGGTGGCGGGTTCACTGAAGCTTTCTTT; abundance: few; d_gene: NA; j_gene: TRBJ1-1; v_gene: TRBV13
CDR3aa: CASSNLGQGAAGELFF; CDR3nt: TGTGCCAGCAGTAACCTGGGACAGGGCGCCGCCGGGGAGCTGTTTTTT; abundance: NA; d_gene: TRBD1; j_gene: TRBJ2-2; v_gene: TRBV6-4
CDR3aa: CASSSPQGTSTDTQYF; CDR3nt: TGTGCCAGCAGCAGCCCTCAGGGGACGAGCACAGATACGCAGTATTTT; abundance: few; d_gene: NA; j_gene: TRBJ2-3; v_gene: TRBV7-9
CDR3aa: CASSPYTVNTEAFF; CDR3nt: TGTGCCAGCAGCCCATATACCGTGAACACTGAAGCTTTCTTT; abundance: NA; d_gene: NA; j_gene: TRBJ1-1; v_gene: TRBV7-2